This T cell receptor (beta chain) was obtained from a study of beta chain features in type 1 diabetes. Study-level background: No age, gender or cell yield differences were seen between patients and healthy donors.

Expressed TCRB transcripts were sequenced because the isolated RNA had all been reverse transcribed beforehand. The assay was immunoSEQ multiplex PCR, and TCRdb's table has in-frame clones only and misses some. Seen here are more than 150,000 clones, about 13% observed once, and the top ten hold roughly 0.6%. Germline CDR1 MNHNY, CDR2 SVGAGI (reference sequence). V was pared by 6 bases and J by 2 bases, with 14 bases between. The CDR3 length is 14 residues. Sequencing used central memory CD4+ T cells from blood. The TCR sequence derives from a woman between 18 and 29 years old in good health. The chain uses TRBV6-6 and TRBJ2-7; a weak D match, TRBD1 (6 bases). This CDR3 reads CASSPTGYTYEQYF. The CDR3 nucleotides are TGTGCCAGCAGCCCCACAGGGTATACCTACGAGCAGTACTTC.